One sample yielded the 18 T cell receptor beta chains listed below, sequenced in a study of blood T cell repertoires in COVID-19 (dated by TCRdb to the early 2020s). The library was obtained by the immunoSEQ multiplex PCR assay. TCRdb took over this immuneACCESS table, retaining in-frame rearrangements with V and J assigned. Such tables are incomplete; in checked studies, under half of the missing clones stem from an unresolved V gene, and the remainder is unexplained. The table for this sample lists under 35,000 clones; around 87% of them were counted only once. The ten top clones hold 4.5% to 7.5% of the sample. Sequencing was performed on peripheral blood. The receptor source for this set is a human donor in a cohort sampled during active COVID-19.

The gene calls are TRBV19 and TRBJ2-7; D may be TRBD1 (6 bases). The germline CDR1 and CDR2 sequences are LNHDA and SQIVND (reference sequence). V dropped 5 bases and J dropped 3 bases, with 23 bases sitting between them. The CDR3 contains 17 residues. CDR3 DNA sequence: TGTGCCAGTAGTCAGCTACCTCGGGACACCCGATACTACGAGCAGTACTTC. It encodes CASSQLPRDTRYYEQYF.

The chain couples TRBV5-1 to TRBJ1-4; 10 positions match TRBD1. Per germline, CDR1 SGHRS and CDR2 YFSETQ. This CDR3 has 15 residues. V lost 1 base, J lost 8 bases, and 5 bases stayed unmatched. The CDR3 nucleotides are TGCGCCAGCAGCTTGCGACAGGGGGCAGGGGAAAAACTGTTTTTT. It codes for CASSLRQGAGEKLFF. Full variable domain (remainder filled in from reference TRBV5-1 and TRBJ1-4): KAGVTQTPRYLIKTRGQQVTLSCSPISGHRSVSWYQQTPGQGLQFLFEYFSETQRNKGNFPGRFSGRQFSNSRSEMNVSTLELGDSALYLCASSLRQGAGEKLFFGSGTQLSVL.

The gene calls are TRBV27 and TRBJ2-1; possible D gene TRBD2, 5 bases. V gave up 5 bases and J gave up 7 bases, with 9 bases separating them. Germline CDR1 and CDR2: MNHEY and SMNVEV (reference sequence). This CDR3 has 12 residues. CDR3 residues: CASSTWENEQFF. Here the CDR3 DNA reads TGTGCCAGCAGTACGTGGGAGAATGAGCAGTTCTTC.

The chain combines TRBV11-3 with TRBJ2-7, with a possible D match to TRBD2 (5 bases). The CDR3 extends over 14 amino acids. The germline CDR1 and CDR2 sequences are SGHNT and YENEEA. Trimming left V 1 base short and J 1 base short, with 8 bases between. The CDR3 reads CASSLGRESYEQYF. The CDR3 DNA is TGTGCCAGCAGCTTAGGAAGGGAGTCCTACGAGCAGTACTTC.

J is TRBJ1-4 and V is TRBV18; a possible D gene is TRBD1 (6 bases). The germline CDR1 and CDR2 sequences are KGHSH and LQKENI. The CDR3 is made up of 15 amino acids. The V end lost 1 base, the J end lost 3 bases, and 9 bases lay between the germline ends. CDR3 region: CASSPQGVPNEKLFF. The CDR3 nucleotides read TGTGCCAGCTCACCACAGGGGGTTCCTAATGAAAAACTGTTTTTT.

The CDR3 DNA is TGTGCCAGTAGTACCAGGACAGGGGGCTCCTACAATGAGCAGTTCTTC. It is translated as CASSTRTGGSYNEQFF. This rearrangement joins TRBV19 to TRBJ2-1, with TRBD1 matching 10 bases. This CDR3 is 16 amino acids long. Germline CDR1 and CDR2: LNHDA and SQIVND (reference sequence). After removal of 4 bases from V and 0 bases from J, the junction contained 3 bases not matched to a gene.

This chain connects TRBV19 to TRBJ1-5, with TRBD1 matching 7 bases. Trimming took 4 bases from V and 3 from J; bases not matched to a gene: 6. The CDR3 has 15 amino acids. Germline-derived CDR1 and CDR2 are LNHDA and SQIVND (reference sequence). The CDR3 DNA is TGTGCCAGTAGTACCGGGACAGCTAACAATCAGCCCCAGCATTTT. This sequence encodes CASSTGTANNQPQHF.

This sequence joins TRBV5-4 and TRBJ2-5; 9 nucleotides agree with TRBD2. The J segment lost 0 bases and the V segment lost 4 bases, leaving 7 bases of the junction unmatched. Germline V gives CDR1 SGHNT, CDR2 YYREEE (reference sequence). The CDR3 has 16 residues. The CDR3 sequence is CASSRLAGAYQETQYF. The CDR3 bases are TGTGCCAGCAGCCGATTAGCGGGGGCGTACCAAGAGACCCAGTACTTC.

The chain links TRBV11-3 to TRBJ1-6, with D uncertain. Trimming took off 3 bases at V and 0 bases at J, with 21 bases between the two ends. This CDR3 has 20 amino acids. Germline CDR1 is SGHNT and CDR2 is YENEEA. The CDR3 spells CASSFKPPGSLSSYNSPLHF. DNA of the CDR3: TGTGCCAGCAGCTTTAAACCCCCGGGGTCCCTGAGCTCCTATAATTCACCCCTCCACTTT.

The CDR3 reads CASSWEGQGSGEQYF. The CDR3, as DNA: TGTGCCAGCAGCTGGGAGGGACAGGGGAGTGGCGAGCAGTACTTC. The rearrangement uses TRBV6-5 and TRBJ2-7, with 10 positions matching TRBD1. This CDR3 is 15 amino acids long. Trimming removed 6 bases from V and 6 bases from J; junction bases left unmatched: 11. Germline CDR1 reads MNHEY; CDR2 reads SVGAGI.

J is TRBJ2-7 and V is TRBV15; 12 bases are shared with TRBD1. With 9 bases clipped from V and 3 bases from J, the junction kept 6 bases outside the gene matches. The CDR3 totals 14 residues. Per the germline V gene, CDR1 is LNHNV and CDR2 is YYDKDF (reference sequence). CDR3 in DNA: TGTGCCACAGCCGGGACAGGGGGCTTCTACGAGCAGTACTTC. This translates into CATAGTGGFYEQYF.

The sample holds a few counts of this clone. This chain connects TRBV7-9 to TRBJ1-6; a possible D gene is TRBD1 (6 bases). Germline V gives CDR1 SEHNR, CDR2 FQNEAQ (reference sequence). The CDR3 contains 15 residues. The V end was cut by 6 bases, the J end by 0 bases, with 9 bases between. CDR3: CASRDSSSYNSPLHF. CDR3 DNA sequence: TGTGCCAGCAGGGACAGTAGCTCCTATAATTCACCCCTCCACTTT.

This chain joins TRBV6-5 and TRBJ1-1; D is undetermined. The ends were cut back, 8 bases at V and 0 bases at J, with 10 bases in the middle. This CDR3 region has 13 residues. The germline gives CDR1 MNHEY, CDR2 SVGAGI. CDR3 sequence (DNA): TGTGCCAGCTCCCGGAGGGTGAACACTGAAGCTTTCTTT. Its protein product is CASSRRVNTEAFF.

The CDR3 loop reads CASSDRGTGWYEQYF. CDR3 DNA sequence: TGCGCCAGCAGTGATAGGGGGACAGGGTGGTACGAGCAGTACTTC. This chain joins TRBV10-2 and TRBJ2-7; 9 bases map to TRBD1. Trimming removed 3 bases from V and 4 bases from J; junction bases left unmatched: 7. Germline V gives CDR1 WSHSY, CDR2 SAAADI. The length of the CDR3 is 15 residues.

This clone was detected only a few times. The chain employs TRBV6-1 and TRBJ1-1; the D gene is possibly TRBD1 (6 bases). Between the trimmed V and J ends, which lost 2 bases and 6 bases, there was a span of 13 bases. The CDR3 loop spans 14 amino acids. Germline CDR1 reads MNHNS; CDR2 reads SASEGT. The CDR3 loop is CASSETGAGAEAFF. CDR3 bases: TGTGCCAGCAGTGAAACGGGGGCGGGGGCTGAAGCTTTCTTT.

The chain couples TRBV25-1 to TRBJ1-3, with 7 bases aligning to TRBD1. Germline V gives CDR1 MGHDK, CDR2 SYGVNS. After removal of 4 bases from V and 4 bases from J, the junction contained 7 bases not matched to a gene. The CDR3 runs to 15 residues. The CDR3 protein is CASSAFQGGGNTIYF. Here the CDR3 DNA reads TGTGCCAGCAGTGCCTTCCAGGGGGGCGGAAACACCATATATTTT.

The chain combines TRBV5-3 with TRBJ2-2; D might be TRBD2 (5 bases). TRBV5-3 is an ORF for which the function is uncertain. The ends were cut back, 4 bases at V and 6 bases at J, with 13 bases in the middle. The CDR3 is 14 residues long. CDR3 coding DNA: TGTGCCAGAAGCCCCGCTAGCTATCCCGGGGAGCTGTTTTTT. This sequence encodes CARSPASYPGELFF.

The gene calls are TRBV6-2 or TRBV6-3 and TRBJ2-1, with D maybe TRBD2 (5 bases). V lost 0 bases to trimming and J lost 9 bases, with 9 bases between them. The CDR3 spans 13 residues. CDR1 and CDR2 from the germline V gene are MNHEY and SVGEGT. This chain's CDR3 is CASSYSSVGEQFF. CDR3 in DNA: TGTGCCAGCAGTTACTCTAGCGTTGGTGAGCAGTTCTTC.